The 7 T cell receptor beta chains below come from one sample, sequenced in a study of blood T cell repertoires in COVID-19. Produced via immunoSEQ multiplex PCR; TCRdb's table is partial and in-frame only. This sample carries 130,000 to 150,000 clones, over 80% of them seen once, and the ten largest clones take approximately 40%. The sequenced sample consisted of peripheral blood. These receptors came from a middle-aged man who had recovered from COVID-19.

The chain is built from TRBV7-9 and TRBJ2-3; TRBD1 might be the D (7 bases). Germline-derived CDR1 and CDR2 are SEHNR and FQNEAQ (reference sequence). Trimming removed 1 base at V and 0 bases at J, with 14 bases between. The length of the CDR3 is 17 residues. CDR3: CASSLGPTGTSTDTQYF. CDR3 bases: TGTGCCAGCAGCTTAGGACCGACAGGGACTAGCACAGATACGCAGTATTTT.

The sample holds a few counts of this clone. The DNA of the CDR3 is TGTGCCAGCAGCCGACAGGGCTTTTGGAACGAGCAGTACTTC. This codes for CASSRQGFWNEQYF. The V call is TRBV9, the J call TRBJ2-7; TRBD1 matches 7 bases. CDR3 length equals 14 residues. V gave up 4 bases and J gave up 5 bases; unmatched junction bases: 9. Germline CDR1 SGDLS, CDR2 YYNGEE.

The chain links TRBV3-1 (or the pseudogene TRBV3-2) to TRBJ2-7; D unclear. Deletions cut 1 base from V and 3 bases from J, with 10 bases between. The CDR3 contains 14 residues. Looked up from germline, CDR1 is LGHDT and CDR2 is YNNKEL (reference sequence). This chain's CDR3 is CASSQVLNYYEQYF. The CDR3 nucleotides are TGTGCCAGCAGCCAAGTACTAAATTACTACGAGCAGTACTTC.

The CDR3 loop is CASSERGTGDTGELFF. As DNA, the CDR3 is TGTGCCAGCAGTGAAAGGGGGACAGGGGACACCGGGGAGCTGTTTTTT. The chain uses TRBV2 and TRBJ2-2; 10 nucleotides line up with TRBD1. The germline V gene encodes CDR1 SNHLY and CDR2 FYNNEI. J was trimmed by 3 bases and V by 2 bases; bases with no gene match: 3. This CDR3 has 16 amino acids.

This clone has just a few counts. The J gene is TRBJ1-5, the V gene TRBV27; D ambiguous. Germline CDR1 reads MNHEY; CDR2 reads SMNVEV (reference sequence). The CDR3 consists of 13 residues. V lost 5 bases, J lost 3 bases, and 8 bases lay in between. DNA of the CDR3: TGTGCCAGCAGTAGACAAGTCAATCAGCCCCAGCATTTT. Its protein product is CASSRQVNQPQHF.

Only a few counts were recorded for this clone. J is TRBJ1-5 and V is TRBV7-8; 7 bases are a match to TRBD1. V lost 5 bases to trimming and J lost 2 bases; unmatched junction nucleotides: 12. The CDR3 sequence is 17 residues long. From germline, CDR1 is SGHVS and CDR2 FQNEAQ. The CDR3 here is CASSPLRGPRGNQPQHF. CDR3 in DNA: TGTGCCAGCAGCCCCCTGAGGGGGCCAAGGGGCAATCAGCCCCAGCATTTT.

The gene calls are TRBV7-9 and TRBJ2-1, with TRBD2 identical over 13 bases. Germline lookup yields CDR1 SEHNR and CDR2 FQNEAQ (reference sequence). Germline trimming cut 3 bases from V and 10 bases from J; bases unmatched to any gene: 12. This CDR3 comprises 17 residues. The CDR3 region is CASSLGGLAGPQGEQFF. CDR3 bases: TGTGCCAGCAGCTTGGGGGGACTAGCGGGGCCACAAGGGGAGCAGTTCTTC.